Listed here are 26 T cell receptor beta chains from one sample, sequenced in a study of molecular identifiers for immune sequencing clone quantification. Using its own MiXCR run on the PCR reads, TCRdb lists one record per CDR3 protein. The sample records 68,000 or so distinct CDR3 sequences, under 20% being singletons. Sequences were obtained from naive CD8+ T cells from blood, with Jurkat cell RNA spiked in. Noted subset: FACS-sorted CD8+CD4-CCR7+CD45RA+ naive T cells. The receptors stem from a human donor in good health. Some libraries in this study had Jurkat cell RNA spiked in.

Comment on this clonotype: A read error is possible here, since a much larger clone lies one base away. V is TRBV27 and J is TRBJ2-2; the D call may be TRBD1 or TRBD2 (5 bases each). CDR1 is MNHEY, CDR2 SMNVEV, per germline (reference sequence). The CDR3 consists of 13 residues. The CDR3 here is CASSFQGTGEQFF. The CDR3 DNA is TGTGCCAGCAGTTTTCAGGGTACCGGGGAGCAGTTTTTT.

DNA for the CDR3: TGTGCCAGCAGTGATCCCGGCAAGGAGCAGTTCTTC. This translates into CASSDPGKEQFF. This rearrangement joins TRBV6-4 to TRBJ2-1; D gene uncertain. Germline V lookup: CDR1 MRHNA, CDR2 SNTAGT. The CDR3 extends over 12 amino acids. The V and J ends lost 3 bases and 10 bases respectively, with 10 bases between them.

Comments on this clonotype: This sequence may be a read error, since a much larger clone differs from it by one base. J is TRBJ2-2 and V is TRBV7-9, with TRBD2 identical over 10 bases. The CDR3 is 16 residues long. Germline lookup yields CDR1 SEHNR and CDR2 FQNEAQ (reference sequence). After removal of 4 bases from V and 6 bases from J, the junction contained 8 bases not matched to a gene. The CDR3, as DNA: TGTGCCAGCAGCTCCCCTAGCGGGAGTCCGTCCGGGGAGCTGTTTTTT. Amino acid sequence: CASSSPSGSPSGELFF.

This clonotype was seen repeatedly, ten times or more. The rearrangement links TRBV27 to TRBJ1-1; possible D gene TRBD1, 6 bases. Trimming cost V 9 bases and J 4 bases, with 15 bases left between them. Per the germline V gene, CDR1 is MNHEY and CDR2 is SMNVEV (reference sequence). The CDR3 extends over 13 amino acids. In nucleotides, the CDR3 is TGTGCCAGTCGATTCCCAGGGGCCACTGAAGCTTTCTTT. Protein product: CASRFPGATEAFF.

J is TRBJ2-6 and V is TRBV7-9; D unresolved. CDR3 length: 15 residues. Deletions cut 5 bases from V and 0 bases from J, with 8 bases between. CDR1 and CDR2 from the germline V gene are SEHNR and FQNEAQ (reference sequence). The CDR3 here is CASSPRYSGANVLTF. The CDR3 DNA sequence: TGTGCCAGCAGCCCAAGGTACTCTGGGGCCAACGTCCTGACTTTC.

This clonotype was seen only a few times. V gene TRBV28 combines with J gene TRBJ2-7, with TRBD1 matching over 9 bases. CDR1 is MDHEN and CDR2 is SYDVKM in the germline V gene. Losses at the gene ends were 5 bases for V and 2 bases for J; bases not matched to a gene: 13. The CDR3 length is 17 residues. CDR3 in DNA: TGTGCCAGCAGTCACGGGACAGGGAGGGCCCTAACCTACGAGCAGTACTTC. Translated: CASSHGTGRALTYEQYF.

This clonotype was seen ten or more times. The rearrangement uses TRBV20-1 and TRBJ2-7, with 8 bases identical to TRBD2. Germline trimming cut 0 bases from V and 0 bases from J; bases unmatched to any gene: 4. CDR1 is DFQATT, CDR2 SNEGSKA, per germline (reference sequence). The CDR3 is 15 amino acids. Here the CDR3 DNA reads TGCAGTGCTAGAGATAGAAGCGGGAGCTCCTACGAGCAGTACTTC. Translation gives CSARDRSGSSYEQYF.

This clonotype was recorded at least ten times. The rearrangement uses TRBV20-1 and TRBJ2-2; possible D gene TRBD1, 6 bases. Per the germline V gene, CDR1 is DFQATT and CDR2 is SNEGSKA (reference sequence). The CDR3 has 13 amino acids. V gave up 7 bases and J gave up 0 bases, with 9 bases separating them. CDR3 loop: CSGGGANTGELFF. CDR3 nucleotides: TGCAGTGGAGGGGGAGCGAACACCGGGGAGCTGTTTTTT.

This clonotype was recorded at least ten times. The chain couples TRBV7-9 to TRBJ2-7, with a weak D call TRBD1 (6 bases). V was cut by 5 bases and J by 3 bases, with 17 bases left in between. The CDR3 contains 15 residues. CDR1 is SEHNR, CDR2 FQNEAQ, per germline (reference sequence). The DNA for the CDR3 is TGTGCCAGCAGCCCTCTCGTGGGGGCCGTCTACGAGCAGTACTTC. It yields the protein CASSPLVGAVYEQYF.

This clonotype was observed many times. The V call is TRBV20-1, the J call TRBJ2-2; possible D gene TRBD2, 5 bases. Trimming took off 0 bases at V and 0 bases at J, with 8 bases between the two ends. The CDR3 runs to 15 residues. CDR1 and CDR2 (germline): DFQATT, SNEGSKA (reference sequence). In DNA, the CDR3 is TGCAGTGCTAGAGATCTACTAGCGAACACCGGGGAGCTGTTTTTT. This translates into CSARDLLANTGELFF.

In the case of this clonotype: This may arise from a read error, as a much more abundant clone is one base away. The CDR3 sequence: CASSRTGAGNTLYF. For the CDR3, the DNA is TGTGCCAGCAGCCGAACAGGGGCTGGAAACACCCTATATTTT. The chain has TRBV7-9 and TRBJ1-3; 7 bases map to TRBD1. CDR1 is SEHNR, CDR2 FQNEAQ, per germline (reference sequence). The CDR3 contains 14 residues.

This clonotype was seen a handful of times. This chain uses TRBV5-6 with TRBJ2-1; unclear D gene. Deletions cut 1 base from V and 7 bases from J, with 6 bases between. Per the germline V gene, CDR1 is SGHDT and CDR2 is YYEEEE. The CDR3 has 12 residues. CDR3 DNA sequence: TGTGCCAGCAGCTTGTATACGAATGAGCAGTTCTTC. Protein: CASSLYTNEQFF.

In the case of this clonotype: A much larger clonotype is one base distant, so this may be a read error. The V gene is TRBV19, the J gene TRBJ1-1, with D unresolved. V lost 10 bases and J lost 0, with 18 bases in between. Germline V gives CDR1 LNHDA, CDR2 SQIVND (reference sequence). This CDR3 region has 15 residues. In DNA form, the CDR3 reads TGTGCCATCACCTGGACGGGGTCGATGAACACTGAAGCTTTCTTT. Protein product: CAITWTGSMNTEAFF.

This clonotype was seen repeatedly, ten times or more. This chain connects TRBV28 to TRBJ2-7; possible D gene TRBD2, 5 bases. The V gene lost 2 bases and the J gene lost 2 bases, with 7 bases spanning the gap. The CDR3 contains 13 residues. CDR1 and CDR2 (germline): MDHEN, SYDVKM. The CDR3 DNA is TGTGCCAGCAGTTTAACGAGGGCCTACGAGCAGTACTTC. Its translation is CASSLTRAYEQYF.

This chain joins TRBV2 and TRBJ2-7; D is possibly TRBD1 or TRBD2 (5 bases each). This CDR3 is 13 amino acids long. The V end lost 6 bases, the J end lost 2 bases, and 11 bases lay between the germline ends. Germline loops: CDR1 SNHLY, CDR2 FYNNEI. The CDR3 is CASRGTGPYEQYF. In nucleotides, the CDR3 is TGTGCCAGCAGGGGGACGGGCCCCTACGAGCAGTACTTC.

This clonotype was picked up many times. The chain combines TRBV7-9 with TRBJ1-1; 8 bases line up with TRBD1. Germline CDR1 SEHNR, CDR2 FQNEAQ (reference sequence). The CDR3 totals 15 residues. V lost 1 base, J lost 1 base, and 2 bases stayed unmatched. CDR3 in DNA: TGTGCCAGCAGCTTAGTGACAGGGGAGAACACTGAAGCTTTCTTT. The encoded protein is CASSLVTGENTEAFF.

This chain links TRBV13 with TRBJ2-7; TRBD1 matches 7 bases. This CDR3 comprises 20 residues. V lost 3 bases and J lost 3; bases outside the gene matches: 23. Looked up from germline, CDR1 is PRHDT and CDR2 is FYEKMQ (reference sequence). DNA of the CDR3: TGTGCCAGCAGCTTGATCTTAGCTAGAGGGGGCCCTGTGGATGACTACGAGCAGTACTTC. Residues: CASSLILARGGPVDDYEQYF.

This clonotype was seen many times. The genes are TRBV7-8 and TRBJ2-3; 8 nucleotides align to TRBD2. In germline, CDR1 is SGHVS, CDR2 FQNEAQ. The CDR3 sequence is 16 residues long. The V segment lost 4 bases and the J segment 4 bases; nucleotides outside the gene matches: 10. The CDR3 region has the DNA TGTGCCAGCAGCTCCCTGACTAGCGAAACGGCAGATACGCAGTATTTT. Amino acids: CASSSLTSETADTQYF.

Note on this clonotype: With a much larger clone just one base away, this may be a read error. The J gene is TRBJ2-1, the V gene TRBV19; 7 nucleotides agree with TRBD2. Germline loops: CDR1 LNHDA, CDR2 SQIVND (reference sequence). The CDR3 has 15 residues. The CDR3: CASSTGTWDYNEQSF. In DNA, the CDR3 is TGTGCCAGTAGTACAGGCACCTGGGACTACAATGAGCAGTCCTTC.

On this clonotype: Here the CDR3 omits its conserved ending phenylalanine or tryptophan, so a read error is the likely source. The chain combines TRBV28 with TRBJ2-7; 8 bases agree with TRBD1. This CDR3 spans 14 amino acids. The germline V gene has CDR1 MDHEN and CDR2 SYDVKM. Trimming took 1 base from V and 7 from J; bases not matched to a gene: 6. This chain's CDR3 is CASSLFSRGLEQYS. In DNA form, the CDR3 reads TGTGCCAGCAGTTTATTTTCCAGGGGGCTTGAGCAGTACTCC.

This rearrangement joins TRBV29-1 to TRBJ2-1, with a possible D match to TRBD2 (6 bases). This CDR3 is 15 amino acids long. Germline V gene lookup returns CDR1 SQVTM and CDR2 ANQGSEA. Between the trimmed V and J ends, which lost 4 bases and 7 bases, there was a span of 20 bases. This chain's CDR3 is CSVGPINRLVNEQFF. In DNA form, the CDR3 reads TGCAGCGTTGGACCCATTAATAGACTAGTGAATGAGCAGTTCTTC.

In this sample, this clonotype turned up many times. The chain has TRBV28 and TRBJ2-7; no clear D. The V end lost 1 base, the J end lost 4 bases, and 8 bases lay between the germline ends. CDR1 and CDR2 (germline): MDHEN, SYDVKM. The CDR3 totals 13 residues. CDR3 protein: CASSLSVRYEQYF. The DNA of the CDR3 is TGTGCCAGCAGTTTATCTGTCCGGTACGAGCAGTACTTC. Looking up the rest from reference TRBV28 and TRBJ2-7 gives the full variable domain: DVKVTQSSRYLVKRTGEKVFLECVQDMDHENMFWYRQDPGLGLRLIYFSYDVKMKEKGDIPEGYSVSREKKERFSLILESASTNQTSMYLCASSLSVRYEQYFGPGTRLTVT.

This clonotype appeared many times. This chain connects TRBV29-1 to TRBJ2-1, with TRBD1 matching 7 bases. Germline values: CDR1 SQVTM, CDR2 ANQGSEA. The J segment lost 10 bases and the V segment lost 0 bases, leaving 15 bases of the junction unmatched. This CDR3 spans 16 amino acids. CDR3 residues: CSVEERLRGRSGEQFF. The CDR3 bases are TGCAGCGTTGAAGAACGTTTGAGGGGGCGCTCAGGCGAGCAGTTCTTC.

In this sample, this clonotype turned up a few times. The rearrangement links TRBV7-9 to TRBJ2-1, with 8 bases identical to TRBD2. Germline CDR1 SEHNR, CDR2 FQNEAQ (reference sequence). After removal of 5 bases from V and 1 base from J, the junction contained 19 bases not matched to a gene. The CDR3 totals 20 residues. CDR3 sequence (DNA): TGTGCCAGCAGCGACCCAGACCGGGGGGGTGCAGGTCCTTCCTACAATGAGCAGTTCTTC. It codes for CASSDPDRGGAGPSYNEQFF.

This clonotype was detected ten times or more. The chain employs TRBV27 and TRBJ1-6; D possibly corresponds to TRBD1 (5 bases). The CDR3 runs 16 residues. The germline CDR1 and CDR2 sequences are MNHEY and SMNVEV (reference sequence). Between the trimmed V and J ends, which lost 7 bases and 9 bases, there was a span of 22 bases. The DNA for the CDR3 is TGTGCCAGCACCCACTCGTGGGGGGAGCGCGGTTCACCCCTCCACTTT. Its protein is CASTHSWGERGSPLHF.

This clonotype was detected ten times or more. The J gene is TRBJ2-3, the V gene TRBV24-1; 9 positions match TRBD2. The germline gives CDR1 KGHDR, CDR2 SFDVKD. This CDR3 is built from 20 residues. V was pared by 3 bases and J by 3 bases, with 18 bases of the junction left unmatched. The CDR3 sequence: CATSDPSGWREGRRTDTQYF. The CDR3 DNA sequence: TGTGCCACCAGTGATCCTTCGGGCTGGCGGGAGGGCCGTAGGACAGATACGCAGTATTTT.